The rows below give T cell receptor beta chains drawn from one sample of a study of blood T cell repertoires in COVID-19. The assay was immunoSEQ multiplex PCR, and TCRdb's table has in-frame clones only and misses some. In the table there are around 190,000 clones, 80% of which are singletons. Sequencing input: peripheral blood. Every receptor here comes from a man in his 70s with active or convalescent COVID-19. The CDR3 runs from the conserved cysteine through the conserved F or W. Each record gives: CDR3 length, V gene, D gene, J gene, clone size, CDR3 DNA, CDR3 protein. A D gene is named only where the DNA matches it firmly. Clone size, where shown, is once, few, many, or a class for clones that have expanded.

14	TRBV6-5	TRBD1	TRBJ1-1	.	TGTGCCACCCGACAGGGGTCCGGGATCACTGAAGCTTTCTTT	CATRQGSGITEAFF
13	TRBV25-1	.	TRBJ1-1	.	TGTGCCAGCAGTGACCCCGGGGGTACTGAAGCTTTCTTT	CASSDPGGTEAFF
14	TRBV2	TRBD1	TRBJ2-3	.	TGTGCCTCCGAGACAGGGGTGTTCACAGATACGCAGTATTTT	CASETGVFTDTQYF
15	TRBV5-1	TRBD2	TRBJ2-1	.	TGCGCCAGCAGCTTGGTAGCGGGAGGGATAGATGAGCAGTTCTTC	CASSLVAGGIDEQFF
15	TRBV18	TRBD1	TRBJ1-1	.	TGTGCCAGCTCACCCGACAGGGACATGAACACTGAAGCTTTCTTT	CASSPDRDMNTEAFF
13	TRBV9	.	TRBJ1-5	.	TGTGCCAGCAGCGTAGGACTACGCCAGCCCCAGCATTTT	CASSVGLRQPQHF
12	TRBV12-5	TRBD1	TRBJ2-1	.	TGTGCTAGTGCCCAGGGGGCGTATGAGCAGTTCTTC	CASAQGAYEQFF
17	TRBV7-8	.	TRBJ1-3	.	TGTGCCAGCAGCTCACTCCAACTTGGGGGCGTAGGAAACACCATATATTTT	CASSSLQLGGVGNTIYF
17	TRBV4-2	.	TRBJ2-2	.	TGTGCCAGCAGCCAAGAAGGGGGGGCCTTGAACACCGGGGAGCTGTTTTTT	CASSQEGGALNTGELFF
12	TRBV19	.	TRBJ1-2	few	TGTGCCAGTTCGGACACGAACTATGGCTACACCTTC	CASSDTNYGYTF
14	TRBV10-3	.	TRBJ1-1	.	TGTGCCATCAGTGAGTCGACAGGCAGGTTAGAAGCTTTCTTT	CAISESTGRLEAFF
15	TRBV2	TRBD1	TRBJ2-5	.	TGTGCCAGCTTAGGGACAGGGGGCGTACCGGAGACCCAGTACTTC	CASLGTGGVPETQYF
13	TRBV12-3/TRBV12-4	.	TRBJ2-7	.	TGTGCCAGCAGTTTAGCGGGAGAAGGAGCGCAGTACTTC	CASSLAGEGAQYF
17	TRBV20-1	.	TRBJ1-2	.	TGCAGTGCTAGTATCCCTCACGGCAGCCAGCCTAGGTATGGCTACACCTTC	CSASIPHGSQPRYGYTF
14	TRBV19	TRBD1	TRBJ2-7	many	TGTGCCAGTAGTATAGGACAGGGAACCTACGAGCAGTACTTC	CASSIGQGTYEQYF
13	TRBV29-1	.	TRBJ1-2	.	TGCAGCGCTGCTTTAACAGGGCTTGGTGGCTACACCTTC	CSAALTGLGGYTF
12	TRBV30	.	TRBJ1-1	.	TGTGCCTGGAGACGCGTGAACACTGAAGCTTTCTTT	CAWRRVNTEAFF
15	TRBV7-2	TRBD1	TRBJ2-2	.	TGTGCCAGCAGCTTAGGGGACAGGGGAACCGGGGAGCTGTTTTTT	CASSLGDRGTGELFF
13	TRBV30	TRBD1	TRBJ1-5	.	TGTGCCTGGAGTTGGGACAGGAATCAGCCCCAGCATTTT	CAWSWDRNQPQHF
15	TRBV27	.	TRBJ2-1	many	TGTGCCAGCAGTTTATCGGAGGGCATCAGCGATGAGCAGTTCTTC	CASSLSEGISDEQFF
14	TRBV10-1	.	TRBJ2-7	.	TGCGCCAGCAGTGAGTCCGGAGGACGCTACGAGCAGTACTTC	CASSESGGRYEQYF
15	TRBV5-1	.	TRBJ2-3	.	TGCGCCAGCAGCCTAGTGGGGGCTAGCACAGATACGCAGTATTTT	CASSLVGASTDTQYF
14	TRBV2	.	TRBJ1-5	.	TGTGCCAGCAGTTTGGAGCAGGGGAATCAGCCCCAGCATTTT	CASSLEQGNQPQHF
15	TRBV5-1	TRBD2	TRBJ2-5	.	TGCGCCAGCAGCTTGCCTAGCGGGGGGTCCGGGGCCCAGTACTTC	CASSLPSGGSGAQYF
13	TRBV15	.	TRBJ1-2	.	TGTGCCACCAGCAGCGGAGCTCCCTATGGCTACACCTTC	CATSSGAPYGYTF
15	TRBV27	TRBD1	TRBJ2-7	.	TGTGCCAGCAGTCGAGCCGGGACAGGGACCTACGAGCAGTACTTC	CASSRAGTGTYEQYF
15	TRBV7-2	TRBD1	TRBJ1-6	.	TGTGCCAGCAGCTCCCTGACAGGGGTGAATTCACCCCTCCACTTT	CASSSLTGVNSPLHF
16	TRBV6-1	.	TRBJ1-3	.	TGTGCCAGCAGTGAAAAACAGGGCCACTCTGGAAACACCATATATTTT	CASSEKQGHSGNTIYF
15	TRBV5-1	TRBD2	TRBJ2-5	.	TGCGCCAGCGGGGGACTAGCGGGGCCTCAAGAGACCCAGTACTTC	CASGGLAGPQETQYF
15	TRBV7-6	TRBD2	TRBJ2-7	.	TGTGCCAGCAGCTCGGGACTAGCGGTATCCTACGAGCAGTACTTC	CASSSGLAVSYEQYF
13	TRBV10-2	.	TRBJ1-2	.	TGCGCCAGCAGGATGGGCGGGAACTATGGCTACACCTTC	CASRMGGNYGYTF
13	TRBV6-5	.	TRBJ1-2	.	TGTGCCAGTTCCGATCCGGGGTTCTATGGCTACACCTTC	CASSDPGFYGYTF
15	TRBV18	.	TRBJ2-1	once	TGTGCCAGCTCATCGGGCCCGGGGGCCTACAATGAGCAGTTCTTC	CASSSGPGAYNEQFF
14	TRBV3-1/TRBV3-2	TRBD1	TRBJ1-2	.	TGTGCCAGCAGCCCCCGGGACAGCGAGTATGGCTACACCTTC	CASSPRDSEYGYTF
17	TRBV5-1	.	TRBJ2-1	.	TGCGCCAGCAGCTTGGTCGCGGGGCCCAGCTCCTACAATGAGCAGTTCTTC	CASSLVAGPSSYNEQFF
13	TRBV13	.	TRBJ1-1	once	TGTGCCAGCAGCCGCAACAGGGACACTGAAGCTTTCTTT	CASSRNRDTEAFF
15	TRBV5-1	TRBD2	TRBJ2-1	.	TGCGCCAGCAGCTTGATGGGGGGGACCACAAATGAGCAGTTCTTC	CASSLMGGTTNEQFF
13	TRBV2	.	TRBJ2-1	.	TGTGCCAGCAGTGAAGAAGGGGCAAGCGAGCAGTTCTTC	CASSEEGASEQFF
14	TRBV9	.	TRBJ2-7	.	TGTGCCAGCAGCGTAGACAGGACCTCTCCCGAGCAGTACTTC	CASSVDRTSPEQYF
16	TRBV2	.	TRBJ2-2	.	TGTGCCAGCAGTGCTCAGAGACAAGGGGACACCGGGGAGCTGTTTTTT	CASSAQRQGDTGELFF
12	TRBV29-1	.	TRBJ2-5	.	TGCAGCGCTGAGGGGACTGGAGAGACCCAGTACTTC	CSAEGTGETQYF
14	TRBV6-5	TRBD2	TRBJ2-7	.	TGTGCCAGCACCCCTCAGCGGGGGATCTACGAGCAGTACTTC	CASTPQRGIYEQYF
12	TRBV5-6	.	TRBJ2-7	.	TGTGCCAGCAGCTTGGCAGGGGACGAGCAGTACTTC	CASSLAGDEQYF
17	TRBV27	TRBD1	TRBJ1-4	.	TGTGCCAGCAGTTCTAGAACAGGGGGTAATTTTGGTGAAAAACTGTTTTTT	CASSSRTGGNFGEKLFF
13	TRBV2	.	TRBJ1-1	.	TGTGCCAGCAATAGCAGGGGAAGCACTGAAGCTTTCTTT	CASNSRGSTEAFF
15	TRBV4-3	.	TRBJ1-2	.	TGCGCCAGCAGCCAAGATCGAAAGGAGCGATATGGCTACACCTTC	CASSQDRKERYGYTF
14	TRBV2	.	TRBJ1-1	once	TGTGCCAGCTTCAAGGAGGGAAGGGGCACTGAAGCTTTCTTT	CASFKEGRGTEAFF
13	TRBV9	.	TRBJ2-3	.	TGTGCCAGCAGCGTAGGGGACACGGATACGCAGTATTTT	CASSVGDTDTQYF
14	TRBV5-1	.	TRBJ2-7	.	TGCGCCAGCAGCTTGGTGGGCCTTTCCTACGAGCAGTACTTC	CASSLVGLSYEQYF
15	TRBV30	TRBD1	TRBJ2-5	.	TGTGCCTGGAGTGCGAGTCGGGACAGCCAAGAGACCCAGTACTTC	CAWSASRDSQETQYF
12	TRBV6-1	.	TRBJ2-7	.	TGTGCCAGCAGCCGCGGGATGGACGAGCAGTACTTC	CASSRGMDEQYF
14	TRBV7-2	.	TRBJ1-1	.	TGTGCCAGCAGGCCCGACAGCCCTAACGTTGAAGCTTTCTTT	CASRPDSPNVEAFF
15	TRBV2	.	TRBJ1-2	.	TGTGCCAGCAGTGGGCAGGGCTGGGGCAACTATGGCTACACCTTC	CASSGQGWGNYGYTF
15	TRBV7-2	.	TRBJ1-4	.	TGTGCCAGCAGCGCGGGACGTTTAAACGAAGAAAAACTGTTTTTT	CASSAGRLNEEKLFF
13	TRBV7-3	.	TRBJ2-2	.	TGTGCCAGCAGCTTAACCCCGACCGGGGAGCTGTTTTTT	CASSLTPTGELFF
15	TRBV18	.	TRBJ2-5	.	TGTGCCAGCTCACAACAGGGTGGATTGGAAGAGACCCAGTACTTC	CASSQQGGLEETQYF
16	TRBV7-3	TRBD1	TRBJ1-2	.	TGTGCCAGCAGTCCAAGTCCGGACAGGAGGGCTTTTGGCTACACCTTC	CASSPSPDRRAFGYTF
14	TRBV7-3	.	TRBJ1-2	.	TGTGCCAGCAGCCCTAGGGCGGGTGATAGCGGCTACACCTTC	CASSPRAGDSGYTF